The source of this TCR beta chain is a study of cytomegalovirus exposure and HLA in healthy donors. Regarding the study as a whole: A reported reduction in N-insertions relative to the roughly 670-donor mean was seen in an Asian-associated ancestry cluster in a later analysis. Highly shared sequence variants in one cluster were likely a sequencing artifact.

Details on this clone: Its target is unknown.

Trimming shortened V by 4 bases and J by 0 bases, and 8 bases separated the two germline ends. The CDR3 runs to 14 residues. Germline loops: CDR1 SGHRS, CDR2 YFSETQ. The primer mix had 60 Vbeta and 13 Jbeta primers. Sequencing was performed with immunoSEQ multiplex PCR; in TCRdb, only in-frame clones are kept and a portion is missing. The sample has 150,000 to 200,000 clones; around 75% are singletons. The clonotype was recovered from a female donor in good health and CMV-seronegative. Material: PBMCs. This chain connects TRBV5-1 to TRBJ1-3, with TRBD1 as a possible D gene (6 bases). CDR3 in amino acids: CASSEQGSGNTIYF. The CDR3 DNA reads TGCGCCAGCAGCGAACAGGGCTCTGGAAACACCATATATTTT.